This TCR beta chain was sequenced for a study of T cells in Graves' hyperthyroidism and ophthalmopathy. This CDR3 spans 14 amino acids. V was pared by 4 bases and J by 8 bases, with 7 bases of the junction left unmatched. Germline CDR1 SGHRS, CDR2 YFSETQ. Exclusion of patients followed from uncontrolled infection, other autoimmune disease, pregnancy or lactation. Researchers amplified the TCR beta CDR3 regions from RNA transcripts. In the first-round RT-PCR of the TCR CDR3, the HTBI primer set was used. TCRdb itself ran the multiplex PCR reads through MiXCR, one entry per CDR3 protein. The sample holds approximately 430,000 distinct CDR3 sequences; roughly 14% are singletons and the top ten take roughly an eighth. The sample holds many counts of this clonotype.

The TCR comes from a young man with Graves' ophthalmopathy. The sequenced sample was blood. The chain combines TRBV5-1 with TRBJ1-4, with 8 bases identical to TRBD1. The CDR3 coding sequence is TGCGCCAGCAGCGAGCAGGGGGCAGAGGAAAAACTGTTTTTT. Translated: CASSEQGAEEKLFF.